This TCR beta chain emerged from a study of T cell responses to AZD1222 COVID-19 vaccine. Study summary: Analysis merged second doses at about 4 or about 12 weeks.

Note on this clone: Its antigen is unknown.

The CDR3 is 14 amino acids. The germline V gene has CDR1 SQVTM and CDR2 ANQGSEA. The V and J ends lost 6 bases and 0 bases, in that order; junction bases with no gene match: 6. This table comes from immunoSEQ multiplex PCR, and its TCRdb copy is limited to in-frame clones, with some not included. Of 110,000 to 150,000 clones in the sample, 93% are singletons; the top ten hold more than 8.5%. Regarding the study as a whole: It was only five to seven AZD1222 recipients who were seropositive at baseline. The donor group comprised mostly white British people and more females; the analysis possibly underestimated clonal diversity.

The clonotype comes from an adult in good health. This chain connects TRBV29-1 to TRBJ2-3, with TRBD2 matching over 7 bases. The source material was peripheral blood, sampled on day 0 of AZD1222 vaccination. CDR3 in amino acids: CSVERLASTDTQYF. CDR3 nucleotides: TGCAGCGTGGAAAGACTAGCAAGCACAGATACGCAGTATTTT.